A single T cell receptor (beta chain) is shown here with its context. Its matching antigen is unknown. The assay was immunoSEQ multiplex PCR, and TCRdb's table has in-frame clones only and misses some. The data hold some 18,000 clones, with about 84% observed a single time. Genomic DNA template from tumor biopsies or peripheral blood, about 600 ng to 6,500 ng input. The sample is drawn from a study of T cells in tumors after PD-1 blockade. For the study at large: Excluded were patients with checkpoint blockade, immunosuppressants, or radiotherapy or other anti-cancer therapy within 4 weeks. During anti-PD-1 treatment, some patients continued daily vismodegib 150 mg. Study-wide findings and caveats: Some novel exhausted tumor clones appeared in pre-treatment blood, suggesting peripheral recruitment.

The receptor was isolated from a human donor with advanced basal cell or squamous cell carcinoma (not recorded which). The material was PBMCs, obtained after anti-PD-1 therapy.

Here the CDR3 reads CASSFSGTAYEQYF. The CDR3 DNA follows: TGTGCCAGTAGTTTTTCCGGGACAGCCTACGAGCAGTACTTC. The chain employs TRBV19 and TRBJ2-7; 7 bases map to TRBD1. This CDR3 contains 14 residues. Per germline, CDR1 LNHDA and CDR2 SQIVND (reference sequence). The V segment lost 5 bases and the J segment 2 bases; nucleotides outside the gene matches: 6.